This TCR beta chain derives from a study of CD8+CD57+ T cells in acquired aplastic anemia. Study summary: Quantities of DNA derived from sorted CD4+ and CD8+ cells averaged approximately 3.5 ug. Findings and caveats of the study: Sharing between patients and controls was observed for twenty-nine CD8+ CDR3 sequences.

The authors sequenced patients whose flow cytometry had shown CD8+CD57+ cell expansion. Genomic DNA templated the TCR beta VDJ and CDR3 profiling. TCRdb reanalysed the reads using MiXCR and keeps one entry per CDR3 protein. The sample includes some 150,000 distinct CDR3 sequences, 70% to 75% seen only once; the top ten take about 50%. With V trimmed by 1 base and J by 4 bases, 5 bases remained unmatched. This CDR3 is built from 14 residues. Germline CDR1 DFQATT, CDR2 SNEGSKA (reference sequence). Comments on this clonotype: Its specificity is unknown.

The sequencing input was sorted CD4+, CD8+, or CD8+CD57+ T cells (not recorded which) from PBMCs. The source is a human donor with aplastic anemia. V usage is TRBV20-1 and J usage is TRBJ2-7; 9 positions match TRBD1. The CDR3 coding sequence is TGCAGTGCTAGAGGGCGACAGGGGGAGTACGAGCAGTACTTC. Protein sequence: CSARGRQGEYEQYF.